Presented here are 26 T cell receptor beta chains from one specimen sequenced in a study of neurological immune-mediated disorders. TCRdb recomputed calls from the 5' RACE reads with MiXCR, one row per CDR3 protein. The sample gives fewer than 40,000 distinct CDR3 sequences, about an eighth of which show up once; approximately 5% is in the top ten. Time point described: technical triplicate 2. Source material: CD4+ T cells from blood. Receptor source: a female donor with HTLV-1-associated myelopathy (HAM/TSP).

This clonotype was counted at least ten times. The V call is TRBV7-9, the J call TRBJ1-2; D is uncertain. This CDR3 is built from 14 residues. Germline assignment: CDR1 SEHNR and CDR2 FQNEAQ (reference sequence). Trimming left V 2 bases short and J 4 bases short, with 11 bases between. CDR3 region: CASSLSQAIYGYTF. CDR3 nucleotides: TGTGCCAGCAGCTTAAGCCAGGCCATCTATGGCTACACCTTC.

This clonotype was detected many times. Here the CDR3 reads CASSLGSGRTGANVLTF. Written as DNA, the CDR3 is TGTGCCAGCAGCTTAGGTAGCGGGAGGACTGGGGCCAACGTCCTGACTTTC. V is TRBV7-9 and J is TRBJ2-6, with 10 bases lining up with TRBD2. The CDR3 loop spans 17 amino acids. From germline, CDR1 is SEHNR and CDR2 FQNEAQ (reference sequence). The junction had 2 bases not matched to a gene; V was cut back by 1 base and J by 2 bases.

This clonotype was counted at least ten times. The rearrangement uses TRBV10-3 and TRBJ2-3; TRBD1 agrees at 10 bases. Trimming took 8 bases from V and 7 from J; bases not matched to a gene: 9. Germline CDR1 and CDR2: ENHRY and SYGVKD. The CDR3 totals 14 residues. The CDR3 protein is CAIGGTGDLYTQYF. The CDR3, as DNA: TGTGCCATCGGCGGGACAGGGGACCTTTATACGCAGTATTTT.

This clonotype was counted many times. This chain joins TRBV4-1 and TRBJ1-1, with D maybe TRBD1 (5 bases). Germline lookup yields CDR1 MGHRA and CDR2 YSYEKL. The CDR3 is made up of 14 amino acids. V lost 2 bases to trimming and J lost 6 bases, with 13 bases between them. CDR3 sequence reads: CASSQHGGLAEAFF. CDR3 bases: TGCGCCAGCAGCCAACACGGGGGACTGGCTGAAGCTTTCTTT.

This clonotype was seen at least ten times. The chain combines TRBV10-3 with TRBJ1-4, with a possible D match to TRBD1 (5 bases). This CDR3 comprises 15 residues. Trimming stripped 0 bases from V and 5 bases from J, with 10 bases between. Germline V gene lookup returns CDR1 ENHRY and CDR2 SYGVKD. The CDR3 bases are TGTGCCATCAGTGAGTCGGGAGGGGAAAATGAAAAACTGTTTTTT. This translates into CAISESGGENEKLFF.

This clonotype was seen many times. V and J are TRBV21-1 and TRBJ2-7; TRBD2 is taken as the D call from the table, unchecked against the DNA. TRBV21-1 is shown as a pseudogene. The CDR3 length is 20 residues. For the CDR3, the DNA is TGTGCCAGCAGCAAAGGAGGGACTAGCGGGAGGGCCGACGACTCCTACGAGCAGTACTTC. This sequence encodes CASSKGGTSGRADDSYEQYF.

This rearrangement joins TRBV12-3 or TRBV12-4 to TRBJ2-2, with 11 bases that match TRBD2. The CDR3 totals 18 residues. CDR3 sequence reads: CFSSLSLAGGYKTGELFF. The CDR3 DNA sequence: TGTTTCAGCAGTTTAAGTCTAGCGGGGGGCTATAAAACCGGGGAGCTGTTTTTT.

This rearrangement joins TRBV6-5 to TRBJ2-1; possibly TRBD1 for D (6 bases). The V and J ends lost 2 bases and 10 bases respectively, with 12 bases between them. Germline V gene data show CDR1 as MNHEY and CDR2 as SVGAGI. This CDR3 has 13 residues. CDR3 coding DNA: TGTGCCAGCAGTTACGCAGGGGTGGGGGAGCAGTTCTTC. Protein product: CASSYAGVGEQFF.

This clonotype was observed many times. This chain joins TRBV24-1 and TRBJ2-1; D may be TRBD1 (6 bases). Trimming cost V 6 bases and J 7 bases, with 12 bases left between them. The CDR3 has 13 residues. Germline V gives CDR1 KGHDR, CDR2 SFDVKD. As DNA, the CDR3 is TGTGCCACCAGTCCAATTAGGGGGAATGAGCAGTTCTTC. This sequence encodes CATSPIRGNEQFF.

This clonotype was counted many times. The chain has TRBV7-2 and TRBJ2-5; possible D gene TRBD2, 5 bases. This CDR3 region has 14 residues. Germline assignment: CDR1 SGHTA and CDR2 FQGNSA. The V gene lost 1 base and the J gene lost 5 bases, with 11 bases spanning the gap. The CDR3 nucleotides read TGTGCCAGCAGCTTAGATCCGGGGTGGGAGACCCAGTACTTC. As protein: CASSLDPGWETQYF.

This clonotype has at least ten counts. V is TRBV3-1 and J is TRBJ1-5; D perhaps matches TRBD1 (5 bases). Germline CDR1 reads LGHDT; CDR2 reads YNNKEL (reference sequence). Trimming removed 0 bases at V and 2 bases at J, with 8 bases between. The CDR3 covers 15 residues. The chain's CDR3 is CASSQDTGRNQPQHF. CDR3 coding DNA: TGTGCCAGCAGCCAAGACACAGGCCGCAATCAGCCCCAGCATTTT.

This clonotype was seen many times. This rearrangement joins TRBV20-1 to TRBJ2-3; D is undetermined. The CDR3 length is 13 residues. V lost 0 bases to trimming and J lost 4 bases, with 8 bases between them. Looked up from germline, CDR1 is DFQATT and CDR2 is SNEGSKA (reference sequence). The CDR3 DNA reads as TGCAGTGCTAGAGAGCCCAGCTCAGATACGCAGTATTTT. It translates to CSAREPSSDTQYF.

This clonotype showed up many times. The chain uses TRBV20-1 and TRBJ2-3; D is unresolved. The germline CDR1 and CDR2 sequences are DFQATT and SNEGSKA (reference sequence). CDR3 length: 11 amino acids. The ends were cut back, 1 base at V and 8 bases at J, with 7 bases in the middle. Written as DNA, the CDR3 is TGCAGTGCTAGAGTGAAGCCTACGCAGTATTTT. This codes for CSARVKPTQYF.

There are many counts of this clonotype. The chain uses TRBV29-1 and TRBJ2-7; D gene uncertain. Looked up from germline, CDR1 is SQVTM and CDR2 is ANQGSEA. The V and J ends lost 4 bases and 1 base respectively, with 14 bases between them. The CDR3 extends over 14 amino acids. The DNA of the CDR3 is TGCAGCGTTGCCTTGCATACGGATTCCTACGAGCAGTACTTC. Translating it yields CSVALHTDSYEQYF.

Many counts were recorded for this clonotype. The CDR3 loop reads CASSRPGFDRETQYF. CDR3 coding DNA: TGTGCCAGCAGCAGACCGGGCTTCGACCGAGAGACCCAGTACTTC. The gene calls are TRBV21-1 and TRBJ2-5; the tabulated D call, TRBD1, remains unverified against the DNA. TRBV21-1 is annotated as a pseudogene. The CDR3 totals 15 residues.

This clonotype was counted ten times or more. This rearrangement joins TRBV7-2 to TRBJ1-1; D gene unclear. Germline V gene sequence: CDR1 SGHTA, CDR2 FQGNSA. V gave up 1 base and J gave up 0 bases, with 9 bases separating them. CDR3 size: 15 residues. CDR3 bases: TGTGCCAGCAGCTTAGTAGCAGGATTGAACACTGAAGCTTTCTTT. Protein: CASSLVAGLNTEAFF.

This clonotype came up many times. The chain carries TRBV4-1 and TRBJ1-2; 11 bases map to TRBD1. Germline V CDR1 and CDR2: MGHRA, YSYEKL. J was trimmed by 8 bases and V by 5 bases; bases with no gene match: 19. The CDR3 is 18 residues long. The CDR3 nucleotides are TGCGCCAGCAGCGGCCTCGGAGCTTACCGGACAGGGGGCGCCGGCTACACCTTC. Encoded protein: CASSGLGAYRTGGAGYTF.

This clonotype was observed at least ten times. The rearrangement joins TRBV20-1 to TRBJ2-3, with unresolved D. The germline V gene encodes CDR1 DFQATT and CDR2 SNEGSKA (reference sequence). The V end lost 5 bases, the J end lost 1 base, and 10 bases lay between the germline ends. CDR3 length equals 13 residues. CDR3 amino acids: CSASAPGTDTQYF. The CDR3 nucleotides read TGCAGTGCTTCTGCCCCTGGCACAGATACGCAGTATTTT.

As regards this clonotype: A much larger clone lies one base from this, so it may be a read error. This chain links TRBV4-2 with TRBJ2-3; D is possibly TRBD1 (5 bases). This CDR3 has 13 amino acids. Germline values: CDR1 LGHNA, CDR2 YNFKEQ. The CDR3, as DNA: TGTGCCAGAAGCCTGACAGTGTCTGGTGGGCAGTATTTT. Its protein product is CARSLTVSGGQYF.

This clonotype was counted at least ten times. The chain uses TRBV20-1 and TRBJ2-3; a weak D match, TRBD2 (5 bases). Trimming pared 8 bases from V and 0 bases from J, leaving 12 bases between. Germline V lookup: CDR1 DFQATT, CDR2 SNEGSKA (reference sequence). This CDR3 comprises 13 residues. The CDR3 DNA reads TGCAGTTACCGGGAAGATAGCACAGATACGCAGTATTTT. Its translation is CSYREDSTDTQYF.

By sample fraction, this clonotype is large. V gene TRBV5-1 combines with J gene TRBJ2-5, with 12 bases matching TRBD2. V lost 1 base to trimming and J lost 4 bases; unmatched junction nucleotides: 8. The length of the CDR3 is 17 residues. CDR1 and CDR2 from the germline V gene are SGHRS and YFSETQ. The CDR3 DNA reads as TGCGCCAGCAGCTTGTCCCCTAGCGGGGGGGCAATAGAGACCCAGTACTTC. It is translated as CASSLSPSGGAIETQYF.

The chain employs TRBV30 and TRBJ2-1; D possibly corresponds to TRBD2 (5 bases). The CDR3 is 15 residues long. Trimming removed 2 bases from V and 5 bases from J, with 16 bases in between. Germline assignment: CDR1 GTSNPN and CDR2 SVGIG (reference sequence). The CDR3 region is CAWSQDSLPNNEQFF. Written as DNA, the CDR3 is TGTGCCTGGAGTCAGGACTCGCTACCAAACAATGAGCAGTTCTTC.

This clonotype has a handful of counts. V gene TRBV7-6 combines with J gene TRBJ2-7; D is uncertain. V was pared by 1 base and J by 4 bases, with 17 bases between. Per the germline V gene, CDR1 is SGHVS and CDR2 is FNYEAQ. This CDR3 comprises 16 residues. CDR3 residues: CASSLEPSDLLYEQYF. The CDR3 DNA reads as TGTGCCAGCAGCTTAGAGCCGTCAGACCTCCTTTACGAGCAGTACTTC.

This clonotype is deemed medium-sized. The rearrangement uses TRBV10-2 and TRBJ2-3, with unresolved D. The CDR3 totals 13 residues. Germline CDR1 WSHSY, CDR2 SAAADI. V lost 0 bases, J lost 4 bases, and 5 bases lay in between. In DNA, the CDR3 is TGCGCCAGCAGTGAGTCTTCGGCAGATACGCAGTATTTT. Amino acid sequence: CASSESSADTQYF.

This clonotype was observed many times. This chain uses TRBV5-1 with TRBJ2-2; TRBD2 matches at 8 bases. The length of the CDR3 is 15 residues. In germline, CDR1 is SGHRS, CDR2 YFSETQ. Trimming at V came to 1 base and at J to 2 bases, leaving 1 base not matched to a gene. CDR3 sequence: CASSLSGSNTGELFF. The DNA of the CDR3 is TGCGCCAGCAGCTTGAGCGGGAGCAACACCGGGGAGCTGTTTTTT.

At least ten counts were recorded for this clonotype. The genes are TRBV20-1 and TRBJ1-2, with D maybe TRBD1 (5 bases). V was clipped by 1 base and J by 4 bases, with 13 bases between them. Germline assignment: CDR1 DFQATT and CDR2 SNEGSKA (reference sequence). The CDR3 contains 14 residues. CDR3 amino acids: CSARGEGHGYGYTF. CDR3 DNA: TGCAGTGCTAGAGGCGAAGGACATGGCTATGGCTACACCTTC.